The following is a TCR beta chain sequence with its context. What it recognizes is unknown. These data belong to a study of T cell responses to AZD1222 COVID-19 vaccine. Whole-study findings and limits: Donors were chiefly white British, with a greater number of females, and clonal diversity was perhaps underestimated.

This CDR3 has 12 residues. Germline CDR1 is SEHNR and CDR2 is FQNEAQ (reference sequence). Deletions cut 1 base from V and 3 bases from J, with 2 bases between. Repertoires were generated with immunoSEQ multiplex PCR, while TCRdb's copy carries only in-frame clones and drops some. The table has around 140,000 clones, approximately 91% seen once. The clonotype comes from an adult who received the AZD1222 COVID-19 vaccine. The sequences come from peripheral blood, collected 28 days after the second AZD1222 dose. The J gene is TRBJ2-3, the V gene TRBV7-9; D ambiguous. DNA of the CDR3: TGTGCCAGCAGCTTAGAGACAGATACGCAGTATTTT. It encodes CASSLETDTQYF.